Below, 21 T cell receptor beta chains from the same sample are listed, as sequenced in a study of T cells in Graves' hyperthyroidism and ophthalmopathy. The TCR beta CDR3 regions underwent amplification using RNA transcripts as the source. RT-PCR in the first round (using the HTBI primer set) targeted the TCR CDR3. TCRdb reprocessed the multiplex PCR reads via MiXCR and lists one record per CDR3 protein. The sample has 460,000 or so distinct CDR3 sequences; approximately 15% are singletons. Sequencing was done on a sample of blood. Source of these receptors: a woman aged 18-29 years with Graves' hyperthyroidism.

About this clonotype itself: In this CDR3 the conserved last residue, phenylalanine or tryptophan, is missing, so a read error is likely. The CDR3 coding sequence is TGTGCCAGCAGCCAAGGAGGGTCAAATAGCAATCAGCCCCAGCATCTT. It translates to CASSQGGSNSNQPQHL. This chain joins TRBV3-1 and TRBJ1-5; D gene ambiguous. The germline V gene encodes CDR1 LGHDT and CDR2 YNNKEL (reference sequence). The ends were cut back, 1 base at V and 0 bases at J, with 10 bases in the middle. The CDR3 loop spans 16 amino acids.

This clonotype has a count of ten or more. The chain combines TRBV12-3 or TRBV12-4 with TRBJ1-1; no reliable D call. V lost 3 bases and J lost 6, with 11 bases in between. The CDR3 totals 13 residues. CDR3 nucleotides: TGTGCCAGCAGTTTGATCTTGTTCGCTGAAGCTTTCTTT. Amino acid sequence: CASSLILFAEAFF.

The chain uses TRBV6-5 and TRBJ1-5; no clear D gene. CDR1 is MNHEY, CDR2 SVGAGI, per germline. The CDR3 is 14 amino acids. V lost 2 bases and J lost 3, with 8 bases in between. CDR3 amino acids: CASSYGQVNQPQHF. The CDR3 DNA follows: TGTGCCAGCAGTTACGGCCAGGTCAATCAGCCCCAGCATTTT.

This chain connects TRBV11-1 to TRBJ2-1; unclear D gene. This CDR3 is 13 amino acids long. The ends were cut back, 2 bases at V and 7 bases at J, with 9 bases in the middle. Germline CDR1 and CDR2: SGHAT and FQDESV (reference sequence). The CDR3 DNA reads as TGTGCCAGCAGCTTAACCAGGTTGAATGAGCAGTTCTTC. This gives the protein CASSLTRLNEQFF.

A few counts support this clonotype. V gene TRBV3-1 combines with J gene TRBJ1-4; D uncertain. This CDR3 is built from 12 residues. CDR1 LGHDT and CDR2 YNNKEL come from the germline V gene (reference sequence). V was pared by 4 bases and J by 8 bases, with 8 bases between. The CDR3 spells CASSPNEEKLFF. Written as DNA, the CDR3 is TGTGCCAGCAGCCCAAACGAGGAAAAACTGTTTTTT. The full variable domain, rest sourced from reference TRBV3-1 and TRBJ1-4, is DTAVSQTPKYLVTQMGNDKSIKCEQNLGHDTMYWYKQDSKKFLKIMFSYNNKELIINETVPNRFSPKSPDKAHLNLHINSLELGDSAVYFCASSPNEEKLFFGSGTQLSVL.

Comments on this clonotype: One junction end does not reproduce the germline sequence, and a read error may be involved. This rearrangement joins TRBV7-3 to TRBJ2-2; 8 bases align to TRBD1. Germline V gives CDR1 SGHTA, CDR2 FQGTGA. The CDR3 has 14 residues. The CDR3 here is CASSLQGGTGELYF. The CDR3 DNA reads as TGTGCCAGCAGCCTACAGGGGGGCACCGGGGAGCTGTATTTT.

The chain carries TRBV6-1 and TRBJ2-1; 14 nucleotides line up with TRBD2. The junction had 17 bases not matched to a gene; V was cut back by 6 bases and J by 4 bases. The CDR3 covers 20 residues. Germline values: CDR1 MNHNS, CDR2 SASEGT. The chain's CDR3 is CASSSYLFPTSGRGYNEQFF. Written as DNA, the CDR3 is TGTGCCAGCAGCTCATATTTATTCCCGACTAGCGGGAGGGGTTACAATGAGCAGTTCTTC.

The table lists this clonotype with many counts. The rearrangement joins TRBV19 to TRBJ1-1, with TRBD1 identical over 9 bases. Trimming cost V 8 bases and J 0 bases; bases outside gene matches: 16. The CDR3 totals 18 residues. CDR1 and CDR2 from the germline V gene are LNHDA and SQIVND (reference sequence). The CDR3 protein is CASHHRRDRAPLNTEAFF. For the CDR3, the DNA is TGTGCCAGTCACCACCGTCGGGACAGGGCACCCTTGAACACTGAAGCTTTCTTT.

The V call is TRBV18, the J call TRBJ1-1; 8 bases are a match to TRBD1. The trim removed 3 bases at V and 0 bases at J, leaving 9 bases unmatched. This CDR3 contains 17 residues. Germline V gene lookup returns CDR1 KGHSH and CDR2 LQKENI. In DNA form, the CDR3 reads TGTGCCAGCTCACCGGGGCAGGGGGCTCACATGAACACTGAAGCTTTCTTT. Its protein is CASSPGQGAHMNTEAFF.

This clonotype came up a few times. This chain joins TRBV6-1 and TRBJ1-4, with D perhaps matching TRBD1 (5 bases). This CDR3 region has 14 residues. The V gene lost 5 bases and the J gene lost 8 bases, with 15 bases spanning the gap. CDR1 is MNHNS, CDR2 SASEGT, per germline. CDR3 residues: CASSYDSFGEKLFF. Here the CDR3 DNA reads TGTGCCAGCAGTTACGACAGTTTTGGAGAAAAACTGTTTTTT.

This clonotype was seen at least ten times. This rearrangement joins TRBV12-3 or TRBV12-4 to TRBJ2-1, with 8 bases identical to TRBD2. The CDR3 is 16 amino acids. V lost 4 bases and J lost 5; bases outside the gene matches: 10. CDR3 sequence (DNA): TGTGCCAGCAGTTCCCGTCTCAGCGGGAGCCACAATGAGCAGTTCTTC. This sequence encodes CASSSRLSGSHNEQFF.

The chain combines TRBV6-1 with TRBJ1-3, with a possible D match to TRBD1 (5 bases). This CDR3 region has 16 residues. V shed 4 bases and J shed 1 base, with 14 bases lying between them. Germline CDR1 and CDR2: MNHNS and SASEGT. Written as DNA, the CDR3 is TGTGCCAGCAGTGGGGGACGAGGATCTTCTGGAAACACCATATATTTT. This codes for CASSGGRGSSGNTIYF.

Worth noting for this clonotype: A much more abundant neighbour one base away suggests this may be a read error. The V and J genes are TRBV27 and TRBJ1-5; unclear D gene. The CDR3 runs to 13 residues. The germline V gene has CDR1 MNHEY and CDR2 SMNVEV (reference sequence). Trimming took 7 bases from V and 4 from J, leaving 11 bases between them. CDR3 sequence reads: CASNFLANQPQHF. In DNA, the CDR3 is TGTGCCAGCAACTTTTTGGCAAATCAGCCCCAGCATTTT.

CDR3 sequence (DNA): TGTGCCAGCAGTGAAACCCCAAAAACCGGGACTAGCGGGCGACCTAGCACAGATACGCAGTATTTT. Amino acid sequence: CASSETPKTGTSGRPSTDTQYF. The chain is built from TRBV2 and TRBJ2-3; TRBD2 agrees at 12 bases. The CDR3 runs to 22 residues. CDR1 is SNHLY, CDR2 FYNNEI, per germline. The V segment lost 2 bases and the J segment 0 bases; nucleotides outside the gene matches: 18.

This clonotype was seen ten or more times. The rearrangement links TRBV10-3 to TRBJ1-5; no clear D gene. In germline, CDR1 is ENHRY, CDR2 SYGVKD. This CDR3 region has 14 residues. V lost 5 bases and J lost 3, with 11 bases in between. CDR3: CAISLPGLNQPQHF. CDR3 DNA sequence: TGTGCCATCAGTCTTCCGGGCCTCAATCAGCCCCAGCATTTT.

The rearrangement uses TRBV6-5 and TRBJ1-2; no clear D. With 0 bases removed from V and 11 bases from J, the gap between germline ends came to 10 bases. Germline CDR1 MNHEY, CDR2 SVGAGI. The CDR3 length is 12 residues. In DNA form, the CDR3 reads TGTGCCAGCAGTTACTCCGGCCAGAAATACACCTTC. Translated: CASSYSGQKYTF.

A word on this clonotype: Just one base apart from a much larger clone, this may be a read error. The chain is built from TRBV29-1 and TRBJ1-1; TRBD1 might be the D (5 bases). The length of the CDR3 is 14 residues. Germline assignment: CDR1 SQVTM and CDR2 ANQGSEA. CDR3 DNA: TGCGGCGGCCGAGAAGGAGGGGTGAACACTGAAGCTTTCTTT. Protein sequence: CGGREGGVNTEAFF.

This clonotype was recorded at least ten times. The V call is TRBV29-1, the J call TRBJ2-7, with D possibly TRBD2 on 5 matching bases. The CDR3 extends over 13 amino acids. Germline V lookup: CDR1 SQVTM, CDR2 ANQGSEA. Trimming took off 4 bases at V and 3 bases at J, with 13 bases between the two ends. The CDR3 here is CSVAGLAFYEQYF. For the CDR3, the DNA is TGCAGCGTTGCTGGTCTAGCTTTCTACGAGCAGTACTTC.

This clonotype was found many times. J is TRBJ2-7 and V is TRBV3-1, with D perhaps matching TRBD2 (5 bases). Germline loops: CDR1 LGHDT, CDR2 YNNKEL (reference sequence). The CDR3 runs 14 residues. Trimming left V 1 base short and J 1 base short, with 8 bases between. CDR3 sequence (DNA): TGTGCCAGCAGCCAAGGGGTAGCGTCCTACGAGCAGTACGTC. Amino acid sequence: CASSQGVASYEQYV.

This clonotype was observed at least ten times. CDR3 loop: CASSPPPGILYEQYF. The CDR3 nucleotides are TGTGCCAGCAGTCCCCCCCCAGGGATACTGTACGAGCAGTACTTC. The J gene is TRBJ2-7, the V gene TRBV27; D perhaps matches TRBD1 (5 bases). The CDR3 length is 15 residues. V lost 5 bases to trimming and J lost 4 bases, with 18 bases between them. Germline loops: CDR1 MNHEY, CDR2 SMNVEV (reference sequence).

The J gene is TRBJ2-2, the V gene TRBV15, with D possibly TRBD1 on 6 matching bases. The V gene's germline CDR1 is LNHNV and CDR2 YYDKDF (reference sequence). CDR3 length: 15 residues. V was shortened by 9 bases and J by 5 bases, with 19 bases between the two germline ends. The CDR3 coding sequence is TGTGCCACTGGCGACAGGTGGGGCCAGACCGGGGAGCTGTTTTTT. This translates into CATGDRWGQTGELFF.